The 18 T cell receptor beta chains reported below all come from one sample, sequenced in a study of T-cell memory formation after mild COVID-19. TCRdb called the 5' RACE reads again in MiXCR, with one record for every CDR3 protein. The table lists just over 350,000 distinct CDR3 sequences, approximately 15% of them singletons, with roughly 22% in the top ten. The sequenced material came from PBMCs or a T cell subset sorted from them (not recorded which). Receptors originate from a man younger than 35 who had mild COVID-19 (a few samples of this study predate the infection). Cell type and time point are not known.

In its sample, this clonotype was seen a few times. The chain combines TRBV20-1 with TRBJ1-3; the D gene is possibly TRBD1 (6 bases). Germline V gives CDR1 DFQATT, CDR2 SNEGSKA (reference sequence). Trimming removed 4 bases from V and 2 bases from J, with 9 bases in between. CDR3 length: 13 residues. CDR3 sequence: CSATDSPGNTIYF. CDR3 DNA sequence: TGCAGTGCTACGGACAGTCCTGGAAACACCATATATTTT.

This clonotype was seen only a few times. The rearrangement joins TRBV30 to TRBJ1-3; 11 positions agree with TRBD1. The V gene end was trimmed by 3 bases and the J gene end by 11 bases; junction bases not matched to a gene: 9. The CDR3 length is 14 residues. Germline lookup yields CDR1 GTSNPN and CDR2 SVGIG (reference sequence). CDR3 loop: CAWSHGTGGVSIYF. The CDR3 DNA reads TGTGCCTGGAGCCACGGGACAGGGGGTGTCTCCATATATTTT.

This clonotype was counted a few times. This CDR3 is CASSYARTGMGNTIYF. CDR3 sequence (DNA): TGCGCCAGCAGCTACGCCCGGACAGGGATGGGGAACACCATATATTTT. The rearrangement links TRBV5-1 to TRBJ1-3, with 8 bases aligning to TRBD1. The CDR3 runs 16 residues. With V trimmed by 3 bases and J by 7 bases, 12 bases remained unmatched. The germline gives CDR1 SGHRS, CDR2 YFSETQ.

This clonotype has a count of ten or more. The chain joins TRBV12-3 or TRBV12-4 to TRBJ2-7, with 7 bases identical to TRBD2. The CDR3 contains 12 residues. V was clipped by 6 bases and J by 2 bases; unmatched bases: 1. CDR3 sequence: CASSGTTYEQYF. CDR3 nucleotides: TGTGCCAGCAGCGGGACTACCTACGAGCAGTACTTC.

This clonotype appeared a few times. The chain employs TRBV12-3 or TRBV12-4 and TRBJ1-5, with 11 bases lining up with TRBD1. The V and J ends lost 6 bases and 7 bases, in that order; junction bases with no gene match: 8. This CDR3 has 15 amino acids. CDR3 amino acids: CASRWGQGDGQPQHF. CDR3 DNA: TGTGCCAGCAGGTGGGGACAGGGGGACGGACAGCCCCAGCATTTT.

This clonotype was found many times. This rearrangement joins TRBV12-3 or TRBV12-4 to TRBJ1-2; 7 bases map to TRBD1. The CDR3 spans 14 residues. The V gene end was trimmed by 5 bases and the J gene end by 4 bases; junction bases not matched to a gene: 7. Here the CDR3 reads CASSPRGAPYGYTF. In DNA form, the CDR3 reads TGTGCCAGCAGTCCCAGGGGGGCCCCCTATGGCTACACCTTC.

The chain has TRBV27 and TRBJ2-1, with D possibly TRBD1 on 5 matching bases. Germline lookup yields CDR1 MNHEY and CDR2 SMNVEV (reference sequence). CDR3 length: 14 residues. V lost 2 bases and J lost 4, with 9 bases in between. CDR3 protein: CASSLRQGYNEQFF. CDR3 DNA sequence: TGTGCCAGCAGTTTAAGGCAGGGATACAATGAGCAGTTCTTC.

This clonotype has only a few counts. The chain couples TRBV4-3 to TRBJ2-2; D perhaps matches TRBD2 (6 bases). With 6 bases removed from V and 4 bases from J, the gap between germline ends came to 18 bases. Germline V gene data show CDR1 as LGHNA and CDR2 as YSLEER. The CDR3 is 16 residues long. The CDR3 DNA is TGCGCCAGCAGTCGAGGGGAGGCACAGCTCACCGGGGAGCTGTTTTTT. It translates to CASSRGEAQLTGELFF.

The chain joins TRBV10-3 to TRBJ2-7; D tentatively fits TRBD1 or TRBD2 (6 bases each). Trimming took 5 bases from V and 0 from J, leaving 14 bases between them. CDR1 ENHRY and CDR2 SYGVKD come from the germline V gene. CDR3 size: 15 residues. CDR3 loop: CAISRGLRSSYEQYV. CDR3 nucleotide sequence: TGTGCCATCAGTCGGGGGCTTAGGAGCTCCTACGAGCAGTACGTC.

This clonotype has more than one count but fewer than ten. The chain couples TRBV6-6 to TRBJ2-7, with D possibly being TRBD1 (6 bases). Germline CDR1 is MNHNY and CDR2 is SVGAGI (reference sequence). The CDR3 loop spans 11 amino acids. Trimming pared 10 bases from V and 2 bases from J, leaving 9 bases between. CDR3: CATWTAYEQYF. CDR3 DNA: TGTGCCACCTGGACAGCCTACGAGCAGTACTTC.

The chain couples TRBV12-3 or TRBV12-4 to TRBJ1-1; D uncertain. V lost 3 bases, J lost 1 base, and 9 bases lay in between. The length of the CDR3 is 14 residues. The CDR3 coding sequence is TGTGCCAGCAGTTTTCGGAGAGAGAACACTGAAGCTTTCTTT. It encodes CASSFRRENTEAFF.

This clonotype was observed many times. V usage is TRBV6-5 and J usage is TRBJ1-2; 7 positions agree with TRBD1. Germline V gene sequence: CDR1 MNHEY, CDR2 SVGAGI. This CDR3 contains 14 residues. Trimming took 5 bases from V and 7 from J; bases not matched to a gene: 10. This chain's CDR3 is CASSRTGLASGYTF. Written as DNA, the CDR3 is TGTGCCAGCAGTCGGACAGGTCTGGCCTCTGGCTACACCTTC.

This clonotype was found a few times. The rearrangement uses TRBV21-1 and TRBJ1-4; the table's D call TRBD1 went unverified against the DNA. TRBV21-1 is assigned pseudogene status. This CDR3 has 19 residues. In DNA, the CDR3 is TGTGCCAGCAGCAACACCAACAGGGGCCGCACCCCAACTAATGAAAAACTGTTTTTT. This codes for CASSNTNRGRTPTNEKLFF.

This clonotype has a handful of counts. The rearrangement joins TRBV28 to TRBJ2-7; D is unresolved. This CDR3 comprises 12 residues. CDR1 is MDHEN and CDR2 is SYDVKM in the germline V gene. The V and J ends lost 8 bases and 3 bases respectively, with 11 bases between them. The CDR3 spells CASWARYYEQYV. The CDR3 nucleotides read TGTGCCAGCTGGGCGCGGTACTACGAGCAGTACGTC.

The rearrangement joins TRBV7-9 to TRBJ2-7; a possible D gene is TRBD1 (5 bases). Trimming took 5 bases from V and 5 from J, leaving 22 bases between them. There are 16 residues in the CDR3. CDR1 is SEHNR, CDR2 FQNEAQ, per germline (reference sequence). The CDR3: CASSPWKGREIDEQYF. The CDR3 DNA reads as TGTGCCAGCAGCCCGTGGAAGGGCAGGGAAATCGACGAGCAGTACTTC.

The CDR3 loop reads CASSFGVDLAFF. The CDR3 DNA follows: TGTGCCAGCAGCTTCGGGGTAGATCTAGCTTTCTTT. This chain links TRBV7-9 with TRBJ1-1; D gene ambiguous. Germline V gene lookup returns CDR1 SEHNR and CDR2 FQNEAQ (reference sequence). The V gene lost 3 bases and the J gene lost 10 bases, with 12 bases spanning the gap. The CDR3 is 12 amino acids.

This clonotype showed up many times. The chain carries TRBV3-1 and TRBJ1-2; possibly TRBD1 for D (6 bases). The germline gives CDR1 LGHDT, CDR2 YNNKEL (reference sequence). There are 13 residues in the CDR3. V lost 1 base and J 7 bases, leaving 10 bases between the germline ends. CDR3 in DNA: TGTGCCAGCAGCCAAGGCCCAGGGGTTGGCTACACCTTC. As protein: CASSQGPGVGYTF.

This clonotype was seen a few times. This chain joins TRBV29-1 and TRBJ1-2, with D unclear. V lost 3 bases and J lost 4, with 15 bases in between. The germline CDR1 and CDR2 sequences are SQVTM and ANQGSEA. The CDR3 is 14 amino acids. CDR3 residues: CSVEYGVRTYGYTF. The CDR3 nucleotides read TGCAGCGTTGAGTATGGGGTCCGGACCTATGGCTACACCTTC.